One sample yielded the 18 T cell receptor beta chains listed below, sequenced in a study of T cells in Graves' hyperthyroidism and ophthalmopathy. TCR beta CDR3 regions were amplified from RNA. With the HTBI primer set, the TCR CDR3 went through a first round of RT-PCR. TCRdb itself ran the multiplex PCR reads through MiXCR, one entry per CDR3 protein. The repertoire holds over 250,000 distinct CDR3 sequences, with less than 30% as singletons. Sequenced material: blood. These receptors originate from a man in his forties with Graves' hyperthyroidism that later progressed to Graves' ophthalmopathy.

This clonotype was observed many times. The chain carries TRBV11-2 and TRBJ2-5; D unclear. CDR1 is SGHAT and CDR2 is FQNNGV in the germline V gene. The CDR3 loop spans 14 amino acids. Trimming took off 4 bases at V and 1 base at J, with 10 bases between the two ends. CDR3 amino acids: CASSWVATQETQYF. CDR3 DNA: TGTGCCAGCAGCTGGGTGGCTACCCAAGAGACCCAGTACTTC.

V gene TRBV20-1 combines with J gene TRBJ1-1; 10 positions agree with TRBD1. CDR1 and CDR2 (germline): DFQATT, SNEGSKA (reference sequence). The V gene end was trimmed by 4 bases and the J gene end by 3 bases; junction bases not matched to a gene: 5. The CDR3 is 14 residues long. CDR3 residues: CSAMGTGAYTEAFF. CDR3 nucleotide sequence: TGCAGTGCTATGGGGACAGGGGCTTACACTGAAGCTTTCTTT.

This clonotype was detected ten times or more. CDR3 DNA sequence: TGTGCCAGCAGCCATTGGAGGGTGGGCACTGAAGCTTTCTTT. It encodes CASSHWRVGTEAFF. The chain joins TRBV11-2 to TRBJ1-1, with D hard to call. This CDR3 contains 14 residues. Germline CDR1 and CDR2: SGHAT and FQNNGV. Trimming pared 5 bases from V and 4 bases from J, leaving 14 bases between.

V is TRBV12-3 or TRBV12-4 and J is TRBJ1-2; TRBD1 agrees at 7 bases. Unmatched junction bases numbered 9, after V lost 6 bases and J lost 8 bases. CDR3 length equals 13 residues. CDR3 loop: CASRRVRGNGYTF. As DNA, the CDR3 is TGTGCCAGCAGGAGAGTCAGGGGGAACGGCTACACCTTC.

This clonotype was found many times. The V and J genes are TRBV19 and TRBJ2-7; D ambiguous. Germline V lookup: CDR1 LNHDA, CDR2 SQIVND (reference sequence). Trimming took 3 bases from V and 1 from J, leaving 7 bases between them. This CDR3 is built from 13 residues. The CDR3 DNA reads as TGTGCCAGTAGTATCGCCAGGTCCTACGAGCAGTACTTC. Amino acid sequence: CASSIARSYEQYF.

This chain links TRBV15 with TRBJ1-3; perhaps TRBD1 as D (5 bases). The CDR3 runs 18 residues. Per germline, CDR1 LNHNV and CDR2 YYDKDF (reference sequence). Trimming took off 6 bases at V and 3 bases at J, with 24 bases between the two ends. For the CDR3, the DNA is TGTGCCACCAGTCCGAAAAGGGATAGGGGAGCCGATGGAAACACCATATATTTT. It codes for CATSPKRDRGADGNTIYF.

The sample holds many counts of this clonotype. This CDR3 is CAWSHADSRGTEAFF. Here the CDR3 DNA reads TGTGCCTGGAGCCATGCTGACAGTCGGGGCACTGAAGCTTTCTTT. This chain links TRBV30 with TRBJ1-1; the D gene is possibly TRBD1 (5 bases). Germline assignment: CDR1 GTSNPN and CDR2 SVGIG (reference sequence). Between the trimmed V and J ends, which lost 3 bases and 4 bases, there was a span of 18 bases. The CDR3 sequence is 15 residues long.

The V and J genes are TRBV15 and TRBJ1-2; D is undetermined. The CDR3 has 11 amino acids. V gave up 0 bases and J gave up 8 bases, with 4 bases separating them. CDR1 and CDR2 (germline): LNHNV, YYDKDF (reference sequence). The CDR3 here is CATSREGGYTF. Here the CDR3 DNA reads TGTGCCACCAGCAGAGAGGGGGGCTACACCTTC.

The chain is built from TRBV28 and TRBJ2-5; 9 bases line up with TRBD1. Germline values: CDR1 MDHEN, CDR2 SYDVKM. Trimming at V came to 5 bases and at J to 1 base, leaving 8 bases not matched to a gene. The CDR3 contains 16 residues. CDR3 in DNA: TGTGCCAGCAGTCAAACAGGGGGCGCGGTCCAAGAGACCCAGTACTTC. Protein: CASSQTGGAVQETQYF.

This clonotype was observed a handful of times. The chain has TRBV24-1 and TRBJ1-5; D possibly corresponds to TRBD1 (5 bases). There are 20 residues in the CDR3. Looked up from germline, CDR1 is KGHDR and CDR2 is SFDVKD. The ends were cut back, 5 bases at V and 3 bases at J, with 28 bases in the middle. CDR3 protein: CATSGDKVGGTRSFNQPQHF. The CDR3 DNA reads TGTGCCACCAGTGGTGATAAGGTTGGGGGAACGAGAAGCTTCAATCAGCCCCAGCATTTT.

The CDR3, as DNA: TGCGCCAGCAGCTTGGAGCAGGGGCCACAAGAGACCCAGTACTTC. This codes for CASSLEQGPQETQYF. The rearrangement links TRBV5-1 to TRBJ2-5; the D gene is possibly TRBD1 (6 bases). The CDR3 has 15 residues. Germline V lookup: CDR1 SGHRS, CDR2 YFSETQ. Trimming removed 0 bases from V and 2 bases from J, with 11 bases in between.

The chain recombines TRBV19 with TRBJ2-5; TRBD2 matches 7 bases. The V gene end was trimmed by 3 bases and the J gene end by 4 bases; junction bases not matched to a gene: 8. Germline CDR1 and CDR2: LNHDA and SQIVND (reference sequence). The CDR3 runs to 15 residues. The CDR3 spells CASSMGRELGETQYF. Written as DNA, the CDR3 is TGTGCCAGTAGTATGGGGCGGGAGTTGGGAGAGACCCAGTACTTC.

This clonotype was recorded at least ten times. CDR3 sequence: CASGTGRETQYF. CDR3 DNA sequence: TGCGCCAGCGGGACAGGGAGAGAGACCCAGTACTTC. The V gene is TRBV10-2, the J gene TRBJ2-5; 9 bases are shared with TRBD1. The germline V gene encodes CDR1 WSHSY and CDR2 SAAADI. The CDR3 consists of 12 residues. J was trimmed by 4 bases and V by 8 bases; bases with no gene match: 2.

This chain joins TRBV19 and TRBJ1-5, with a possible D match to TRBD1 (5 bases). The CDR3 is 13 amino acids. From germline, CDR1 is LNHDA and CDR2 SQIVND (reference sequence). V was trimmed by 3 bases and J by 6 bases, leaving 9 bases between them. This CDR3 is CASSMEGSQPQHF. CDR3 DNA: TGTGCCAGTAGTATGGAGGGGAGTCAGCCCCAGCATTTT. Combining the CDR3 with reference TRBV19 and TRBJ1-5 gives the whole variable domain DGGITQSPKYLFRKEGQNVTLSCEQNLNHDAMYWYRQDPGQGLRLIYYSQIVNDFQKGDIAEGYSVSREKKESFPLTVTSAQKNPTAFYLCASSMEGSQPQHFGDGTRLSIL.

At least ten counts were recorded for this clonotype. The CDR3, as DNA: TGTGCCAGCAGGACCGGTTGGCCCGGGGAGCTGTTTTTT. Translation: CASRTGWPGELFF. V usage is TRBV6-5 and J usage is TRBJ2-2, with D unresolved. Germline V gene data show CDR1 as MNHEY and CDR2 as SVGAGI. Between the trimmed V and J ends, which lost 6 bases and 6 bases, there was a span of 11 bases. CDR3 size: 13 residues.

This clonotype was found many times. The J gene is TRBJ2-7, the V gene TRBV12-3 or TRBV12-4, with TRBD1 matching 9 bases. The CDR3 consists of 13 residues. V was pared by 6 bases and J by 9 bases, with 9 bases of the junction left unmatched. CDR3 coding DNA: TGTGCCAGCAGCTACGGAGGACAGGGGCGGCAGTACTTC. Translation: CASSYGGQGRQYF.

This clonotype was observed a handful of times. The chain combines TRBV15 with TRBJ2-5; TRBD1 matches at 10 bases. Germline V gives CDR1 LNHNV, CDR2 YYDKDF (reference sequence). The J segment lost 5 bases and the V segment lost 0 bases, leaving 6 bases of the junction unmatched. The CDR3 covers 16 residues. The CDR3 DNA sequence: TGTGCCACCAGCAGAGAGAGGAGGACAGGGGGGGAGACCCAGTACTTC. Its translation: CATSRERRTGGETQYF.

This clonotype was recorded at least ten times. A junction end diverges from the germline sequence, so it may reflect a read error. V and J are TRBV5-1 and TRBJ1-1; D remains ambiguous. This CDR3 is built from 13 residues. CDR1 is SGHRS and CDR2 is YFSETQ in the germline V gene. CDR3 region: CASRLDVNTEAFF. The DNA of the CDR3 is TGCGCCAGCAGGTTGGACGTGAACACTGAAGCTTTCTTT.